One T cell receptor (beta chain) is described in this entry. Antigen: not known. These data belong to a study of immune evolution from preneoplasia to lung adenocarcinoma. Overall study results and limits: Normal lung had the highest top T cell clone frequencies. Normal lung had highest clonality; later lesions appeared denser, more diverse. Highest clonality occurred in KRAS-mutant, not EGFR-mutant or double wild-type, nodules.

Clones were sequenced by immunoSEQ multiplex PCR, and TCRdb holds only the in-frame ones, with some missing. Of about 6,300 clones in the sample, 70% to 80% are singletons; the top ten hold roughly 12%. Patient tissue came from resections in Japan or China, 2014–2017. This receptor was obtained from a person aged 70 to 79 with lung adenocarcinoma. Sequenced sample: FFPE minimally invasive lung adenocarcinoma tissue.

CDR3 amino acids: CAWDSYNQPQHF. The DNA of the CDR3 is TGTGCCTGGGACAGTTACAATCAGCCCCAGCATTTT. The chain uses TRBV30 and TRBJ1-5; a possible D gene is TRBD1 (5 bases). The CDR3 length is 12 residues. Trimming removed 5 bases at V and 3 bases at J, with 8 bases between. Germline lookup yields CDR1 GTSNPN and CDR2 SVGIG (reference sequence). Complete variable domain (other parts from reference TRBV30 and TRBJ1-5): SQTIHQWPATLVQPVGSPLSLECTVEGTSNPNLYWYRQAAGRGLQLLFYSVGIGQISSEVPQNLSASRPQDRQFILSSKKLLLSDSGFYLCAWDSYNQPQHFGDGTRLSIL.